Detailed here is one TCR beta chain. These data are taken from a study of pediatric ulcerative colitis. Generated by immunoSEQ multiplex PCR, the TCRdb table keeps only in-frame clones and is missing some. Of about 15,000 clones in the sample, 90% were seen once. Sequencing was carried out using blood. The origin of this receptor is a boy between 5 and 17 years old with moderate ulcerative colitis.

CDR3 amino acids: CASSVSPQVDEKLFF. The CDR3 DNA reads as TGCGCCAGCAGTGTTAGCCCTCAGGTGGATGAAAAACTGTTTTTT. The chain couples TRBV10-2 to TRBJ1-4; D remains ambiguous. With 4 bases removed from V and 6 bases from J, the gap between germline ends came to 15 bases. Germline CDR1 is WSHSY and CDR2 is SAAADI. The CDR3 is made up of 15 amino acids.